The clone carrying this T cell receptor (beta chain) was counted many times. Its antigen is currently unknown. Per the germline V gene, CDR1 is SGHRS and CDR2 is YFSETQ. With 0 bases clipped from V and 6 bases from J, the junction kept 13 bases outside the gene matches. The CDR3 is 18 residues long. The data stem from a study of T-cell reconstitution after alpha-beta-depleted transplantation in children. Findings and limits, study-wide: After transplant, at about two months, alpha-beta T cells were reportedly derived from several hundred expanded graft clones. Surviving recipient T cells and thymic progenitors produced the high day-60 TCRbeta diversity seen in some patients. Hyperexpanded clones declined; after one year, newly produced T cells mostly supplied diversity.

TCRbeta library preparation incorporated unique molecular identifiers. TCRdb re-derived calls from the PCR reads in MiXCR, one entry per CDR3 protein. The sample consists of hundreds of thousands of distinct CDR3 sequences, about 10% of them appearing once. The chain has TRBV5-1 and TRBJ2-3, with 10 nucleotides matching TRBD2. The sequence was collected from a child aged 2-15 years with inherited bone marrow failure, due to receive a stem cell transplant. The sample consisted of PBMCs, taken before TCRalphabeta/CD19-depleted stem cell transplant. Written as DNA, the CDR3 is TGCGCCAGCAGCTTGGGCCTAGCGGGAGTGTGGGTCATGGATACGCAGTATTTT. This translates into CASSLGLAGVWVMDTQYF. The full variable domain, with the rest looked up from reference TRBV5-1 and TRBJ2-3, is KAGVTQTPRYLIKTRGQQVTLSCSPISGHRSVSWYQQTPGQGLQFLFEYFSETQRNKGNFPGRFSGRQFSNSRSEMNVSTLELGDSALYLCASSLGLAGVWVMDTQYFGPGTRLTVL.